The next 27 T cell receptor beta chains were all read from a single sample in a study of T cell responses to AZD1222 COVID-19 vaccine. Repertoires were generated with immunoSEQ multiplex PCR, while TCRdb's copy carries only in-frame clones and drops some. The table lists under 80,000 clones, roughly 80% of them singletons. The sample was peripheral blood, taken on day 0 of AZD1222 vaccination. These receptor sequences come from an adult in good health.

The chain carries TRBV19 and TRBJ1-6, with 9 nucleotides matching TRBD1. Germline values: CDR1 LNHDA, CDR2 SQIVND (reference sequence). The CDR3 runs to 14 residues. The V gene end was trimmed by 6 bases and the J gene end by 10 bases; junction bases not matched to a gene: 7. The CDR3 is CASRAGTGNSPLHF. In DNA form, the CDR3 reads TGTGCCAGTAGAGCCGGGACAGGGAACTCACCCCTCCACTTT.

This clone was recorded once. V and J are TRBV27 and TRBJ1-2, with TRBD1 matching over 7 bases. The CDR3 sequence is 13 residues long. Germline CDR1 MNHEY, CDR2 SMNVEV (reference sequence). J gave up 5 bases and V 6 bases, and 6 bases lay outside the gene matches. As DNA, the CDR3 is TGTGCCAGCAGGGATGGCAGGGGGTATGGCTACACCTTC. It is translated as CASRDGRGYGYTF.

The chain combines TRBV5-1 with TRBJ1-1, with a tentative D call TRBD1 (6 bases). The germline V and J ends were trimmed by 4 bases and 2 bases, with 12 bases remaining between them. The germline gives CDR1 SGHRS, CDR2 YFSETQ. The CDR3 has 14 amino acids. The CDR3 sequence: CASSPGTTNTEAFF. CDR3 nucleotide sequence: TGCGCCAGCAGCCCAGGGACAACAAACACTGAAGCTTTCTTT.

The chain carries TRBV19 and TRBJ1-5, with 8 bases identical to TRBD1. The germline CDR1 and CDR2 sequences are LNHDA and SQIVND (reference sequence). V dropped 4 bases and J dropped 0; count of bases not matched to a gene: 8. The length of the CDR3 is 17 residues. CDR3 sequence reads: CASSTLWTGYSNQPQHF. DNA of the CDR3: TGTGCCAGTAGTACGTTATGGACAGGGTATAGCAATCAGCCCCAGCATTTT.

The rearrangement links TRBV3-1 (or the pseudogene TRBV3-2) to TRBJ1-3; D gene uncertain. CDR1 is LGHDT and CDR2 is YNNKEL in the germline V gene (reference sequence). With 8 bases removed from V and 8 bases from J, the gap between germline ends came to 16 bases. The CDR3 runs to 13 residues. The chain's CDR3 is CASGKPAGDTIYF. The CDR3 coding sequence is TGTGCCAGCGGAAAACCAGCCGGGGACACCATATATTTT.

The count of this clone is one. The chain recombines TRBV6-5 with TRBJ2-3; D is tentatively TRBD1 or TRBD2 (5 bases each). The CDR3 has 12 residues. Trimming removed 5 bases at V and 6 bases at J, with 9 bases between. Germline CDR1 MNHEY, CDR2 SVGAGI. The CDR3 DNA reads as TGTGCCAGCAGTCTCGGGACGGATACGCAGTATTTT. The encoded protein is CASSLGTDTQYF.

As DNA, the CDR3 is TGCGCCAGCAGCCAAGATTGGGGGAATTACGAGCAGTACTTC. The encoded protein is CASSQDWGNYEQYF. The gene calls are TRBV4-1 and TRBJ2-7; D might be TRBD1 or TRBD2, each matching 5 bases. CDR1 and CDR2 (germline): MGHRA, YSYEKL. The V gene lost 0 bases and the J gene lost 4 bases, with 10 bases spanning the gap. The CDR3 is 14 residues long.

J is TRBJ1-2 and V is TRBV6-1; a weak D match, TRBD1 (5 bases). Germline CDR1 MNHNS, CDR2 SASEGT. V shed 2 bases and J shed 6 bases, with 10 bases lying between them. The CDR3 runs to 13 residues. For the CDR3, the DNA is TGTGCCAGCAGTGAATCGGGGCGGGATGGCTACACCTTC. Translated: CASSESGRDGYTF.

J is TRBJ1-5 and V is TRBV7-9; D not certain. The CDR3 runs 13 residues. Trimming took 5 bases from V and 1 from J, leaving 6 bases between them. Germline lookup yields CDR1 SEHNR and CDR2 FQNEAQ (reference sequence). The CDR3 DNA reads TGTGCCAGCAGCCCGGACAGCAATCAGCCCCAGCATTTT. This sequence encodes CASSPDSNQPQHF.

This chain joins TRBV19 and TRBJ2-7; D gene uncertain. The CDR3 is 14 residues long. Germline-derived CDR1 and CDR2 are LNHDA and SQIVND (reference sequence). V lost 1 base and J lost 2, with 9 bases in between. CDR3 amino acids: CASSIGPLAYEQYF. The CDR3 DNA is TGTGCCAGTAGTATAGGCCCCCTGGCCTACGAGCAGTACTTC.

This clone was seen many times. V and J are TRBV19 and TRBJ1-5; 9 positions agree with TRBD1. Germline lookup yields CDR1 LNHDA and CDR2 SQIVND (reference sequence). This CDR3 is built from 15 residues. J gave up 3 bases and V 3 bases, and 3 bases lay outside the gene matches. The CDR3 protein is CASSIGTGPNQPQHF. CDR3 DNA: TGTGCCAGTAGTATCGGGACAGGGCCCAATCAGCCCCAGCATTTT.

The chain couples TRBV5-1 to TRBJ1-1, with D uncertain. V lost 0 bases and J 7 bases, leaving 10 bases between the germline ends. The CDR3 is made up of 13 amino acids. Germline CDR1 reads SGHRS; CDR2 reads YFSETQ. The CDR3 region has the DNA TGCGCCAGCAGCTTGGGACGGCTAGGTGAAGCTTTCTTT. Translating it yields CASSLGRLGEAFF.

The rearrangement joins TRBV19 to TRBJ2-7, with D perhaps matching TRBD1 (5 bases). The CDR3 is made up of 13 amino acids. V lost 7 bases to trimming and J lost 1 base, with 11 bases between them. Per the germline V gene, CDR1 is LNHDA and CDR2 is SQIVND (reference sequence). CDR3 DNA: TGTGCCAGTAAAGGGGTATCTTCCTACGAGCAGTACTTC. Protein sequence: CASKGVSSYEQYF.

This clone was seen a handful of times. The chain combines TRBV5-1 with TRBJ2-7; possibly TRBD1 or TRBD2 for D (6 bases each). Trimming stripped 5 bases from V and 5 bases from J, with 11 bases between. Germline V CDR1 and CDR2: SGHRS, YFSETQ. The CDR3 contains 12 residues. The CDR3 nucleotides read TGCGCCAGCAGTTGGGGGGCAGACGAGCAGTACTTC. It specifies CASSWGADEQYF.

V usage is TRBV7-2 and J usage is TRBJ1-5, with a possible D match to TRBD1 (5 bases). The ends were cut back, 4 bases at V and 3 bases at J, with 7 bases in the middle. The germline V gene has CDR1 SGHTA and CDR2 FQGNSA. This CDR3 comprises 13 residues. In DNA, the CDR3 is TGTGCCAGCAGCTGGGGGGTCAATCAGCCCCAGCATTTT. Protein sequence: CASSWGVNQPQHF.

V gene TRBV4-3 combines with J gene TRBJ1-6; D is ambiguous. This CDR3 spans 17 amino acids. V was cut by 6 bases and J by 0 bases, with 15 bases left in between. The germline V gene encodes CDR1 LGHNA and CDR2 YSLEER. The CDR3 sequence is CASRPDLGSSYNSPLHF. DNA for the CDR3: TGCGCCAGCAGGCCTGACCTGGGAAGCTCCTATAATTCACCCCTCCACTTT.

The chain carries TRBV12-3 or TRBV12-4 and TRBJ1-2; D unclear. V lost 8 bases and J lost 4, with 8 bases in between. The CDR3 is 11 residues long. The CDR3 loop reads CASGPIYGYTF. The CDR3 coding sequence is TGTGCCAGCGGCCCCATCTATGGCTACACCTTC.

The rearrangement links TRBV15 to TRBJ2-3; 8 nucleotides agree with TRBD1. There are 15 residues in the CDR3. Germline CDR1 and CDR2: LNHNV and YYDKDF (reference sequence). Germline trimming cut 1 base from V and 5 bases from J; bases unmatched to any gene: 5. CDR3 sequence (DNA): TGTGCCACCAGCAGAGCAGGGGGCGCGTTAGATACGCAGTATTTT. This encodes CATSRAGGALDTQYF.

The chain uses TRBV7-3 and TRBJ2-3; no clear D gene. There are 14 residues in the CDR3. Trimming removed 5 bases at V and 0 bases at J, with 9 bases between. Per germline, CDR1 SGHTA and CDR2 FQGTGA. CDR3 nucleotide sequence: TGTGCCAGCAGCCCCGGACGGAGCACAGATACGCAGTATTTT. It codes for CASSPGRSTDTQYF.

Concerning this clone: At one boundary the junction diverges from the germline segment, which might be a read error. The chain combines TRBV7-7 with TRBJ2-2; possibly TRBD1 for D (6 bases). Germline values: CDR1 SSHAT, CDR2 FNYEAQ (reference sequence). The CDR3 has 13 amino acids. CDR3 nucleotides: TGTGCTAGCAGCGCCAGGGGTCCCGGGGAGCTGTTTTTT. Amino acid sequence: CASSARGPGELFF.

The chain is built from TRBV21-1 and TRBJ2-7. TRBV21-1 is labeled a pseudogene. This CDR3 comprises 21 residues. This CDR3 reads CASAGACGLLGAIHDIYEQYF. The CDR3 coding sequence is TGTGCCTCAGCAGGTGCTTGCGGACTTCTAGGGGCCATCCATGACATCTACGAGCAGTACTTC.

The chain combines TRBV7-9 with TRBJ1-5, with D perhaps TRBD1 (6 bases). The CDR3 runs 16 residues. V was shortened by 1 base and J by 8 bases, with 18 bases between the two germline ends. Germline V gene data show CDR1 as SEHNR and CDR2 as FQNEAQ (reference sequence). As DNA, the CDR3 is TGTGCCAGCAGCTTAGGGGGGCCGGGAAACCCAGAGCCCCAGCATTTT. As protein: CASSLGGPGNPEPQHF.

The genes are TRBV12-3 or TRBV12-4 and TRBJ1-4; D might be TRBD1 (5 bases). Trimming took 6 bases from V and 4 from J, leaving 9 bases between them. The CDR3 consists of 13 residues. The CDR3 bases are TGTGCCAGCAGAAACAGGCATAATGAAAAACTGTTTTTT. As protein: CASRNRHNEKLFF.

The rearrangement joins TRBV6-5 to TRBJ1-2, with 7 bases matching TRBD1. This CDR3 has 14 amino acids. The J segment lost 1 base and the V segment lost 5 bases, leaving 4 bases of the junction unmatched. Germline assignment: CDR1 MNHEY and CDR2 SVGAGI. CDR3 residues: CASSQGGHNYGYTF. CDR3 DNA: TGTGCCAGCAGTCAGGGGGGTCATAACTATGGCTACACCTTC.

The sample holds one count of this clone. This chain connects TRBV15 to TRBJ1-2; D is undetermined. V was trimmed by 0 bases and J by 1 base, leaving 12 bases between them. This CDR3 has 16 amino acids. CDR1 and CDR2 (germline): LNHNV, YYDKDF (reference sequence). The CDR3 reads CATSRDWVNINYGYTF. Here the CDR3 DNA reads TGTGCCACCAGCAGAGATTGGGTAAACATTAACTATGGCTACACCTTC.

The chain links TRBV16 to TRBJ2-2; 9 bases match TRBD1. J gave up 7 bases and V 3 bases, and 6 bases lay outside the gene matches. The germline V gene encodes CDR1 KGHSY and CDR2 FQNENV. This CDR3 comprises 15 residues. The CDR3 loop reads CASSHIGQGIGELFF. The CDR3 nucleotides read TGTGCCAGCAGCCATATCGGACAGGGGATCGGGGAGCTGTTTTTT.

This chain uses TRBV6-4 with TRBJ2-7, with 11 bases that match TRBD1. The CDR3 has 14 amino acids. The germline CDR1 and CDR2 sequences are MRHNA and SNTAGT. V lost 6 bases, J lost 9 bases, and 10 bases stayed unmatched. For the CDR3, the DNA is TGTGCCAGCAGAGAAAGCGGGACAGGGGGACGGCAGTACTTC. Its translation: CASRESGTGGRQYF.